This T cell receptor (beta chain) is drawn from a study of cytomegalovirus exposure and HLA in healthy donors. The CDR3 is 14 amino acids. After removal of 7 bases from V and 0 bases from J, the junction contained 7 bases not matched to a gene. Germline V gene data show CDR1 as SGDLS and CDR2 as YYNGEE. Notes on this clone: Its antigen is currently unknown.

This PCR relied on a set of 60 Vbeta primers and 13 Jbeta primers. Sequencing was performed with immunoSEQ multiplex PCR; in TCRdb, only in-frame clones are kept and a portion is missing. Of around 150,000 clones listed, just under 80% are singletons. General study points: Accurate prediction of most subjects' HLA-A and HLA-B alleles from TCR beta sequences was reported. Follow-up analysis later connected one missense variant in DCLRE1C with trimming of TCR beta V- and J-genes. A later analysis revealed that TCR association rates differed between HLA loci, peaking at DRB1 and bottoming out at HLA-C. Sequencing likely generated an artifact that appeared as a cluster of highly shared sequence variants.

The source of this sequence is a woman in her 50s in good health and CMV-seronegative. The source material was PBMCs. The V gene is TRBV9, the J gene TRBJ2-7; 7 positions match TRBD2. CDR3 in DNA: TGTGCCAGCGGTAGCGGGCCTGACTCCTACGAGCAGTACTTC. Its translation is CASGSGPDSYEQYF.